This T cell receptor (beta chain) derives from a study of blood T cell repertoires in COVID-19. Across the whole study: The United States, Italy and Spain supplied acute and convalescent COVID-19 samples. The cDNA or gDNA used as material had been derived from T cells, B-cell-depleted T cells, or PBMCs.

With 8 bases removed from V and 2 bases from J, the gap between germline ends came to 12 bases. The germline CDR1 and CDR2 sequences are MDHEN and SYDVKM. This CDR3 is 13 amino acids long. As originally analysed: Amplifying reference gene primers gave estimates of nucleated cell counts. TCRdb's table, derived via immunoSEQ multiplex PCR, lists solely in-frame clones and lacks some. D and trimming come from the DNA, and the V and J calls and clone size come from that table. Of around 300,000 clones listed, approximately 90% are singletons. This receptor was obtained from a woman aged 25 to 39 with active or convalescent COVID-19. Material for sequencing was peripheral blood. V gene TRBV28 combines with J gene TRBJ2-5, with no clear D. CDR3 protein: CASAANLQETQYF. As DNA, the CDR3 is TGTGCCAGCGCGGCGAACTTACAAGAGACCCAGTACTTC.